Following are 25 T cell receptor beta chains from one sample sequenced in a study of T-cell memory formation after mild COVID-19 (dated by TCRdb to the early 2020s). The library was produced with 5' RACE. The instrument given in TCRdb is Illumina NovaSeq 6000. TCRdb passed the public sequencing reads through fastp at Q25 and MiXCR, retaining productive beta sequences. Every distinct CDR3 protein forms one entry, paired with its most common genes and DNA. Within this sample are 300,000 to 400,000 distinct CDR3 sequences, with around a sixth of them counted one time only. The top ten clonotypes cover approximately 20% of the sample. The sequencing sample was made of PBMCs or a T cell subset sorted from them (not recorded which). Source of these receptors: a man younger than 35 who had mild COVID-19 (a few samples of this study predate the infection). The sample titles of this study are shuffled in the database, so cell type and time point are left out; the donor was told from shared clones.

This clonotype has only a few counts. The chain is built from TRBV6-5 and TRBJ2-1, with 7 bases fitting TRBD2. The CDR3 spans 19 residues. V dropped 3 bases and J dropped 3; count of bases not matched to a gene: 17. Germline values: CDR1 MNHEY, CDR2 SVGAGI. In nucleotides, the CDR3 is TGTGCCAGCAGTTATCCCTCGGCAGGGCGGCTAGCGGACTACAATGAGCAGTTCTTC. It codes for CASSYPSAGRLADYNEQFF.

The chain uses TRBV5-1 and TRBJ2-1, with 10 bases aligning to TRBD1. Germline V CDR1 and CDR2: SGHRS, YFSETQ. The CDR3 runs 16 residues. The J segment lost 5 bases and the V segment lost 0 bases, leaving 5 bases of the junction unmatched. The CDR3: CASSLVGQGVHNEQFF. CDR3 bases: TGCGCCAGCAGCTTGGTAGGACAGGGGGTCCACAATGAGCAGTTCTTC. The whole variable domain, filled in from reference TRBV5-1 and TRBJ2-1, reads KAGVTQTPRYLIKTRGQQVTLSCSPISGHRSVSWYQQTPGQGLQFLFEYFSETQRNKGNFPGRFSGRQFSNSRSEMNVSTLELGDSALYLCASSLVGQGVHNEQFFGPGTRLTVL.

The chain is built from TRBV27 and TRBJ1-3, with D unclear. With 2 bases removed from V and 1 base from J, the gap between germline ends came to 9 bases. Germline values: CDR1 MNHEY, CDR2 SMNVEV (reference sequence). CDR3 length: 15 amino acids. This chain's CDR3 is CASSLAPVSGNTIYF. The CDR3 bases are TGTGCCAGCAGTTTAGCCCCAGTTTCTGGAAACACCATATATTTT.

This sequence joins TRBV5-4 and TRBJ2-1, with a weak D call TRBD2 (6 bases). Trimming cost V 4 bases and J 2 bases, with 13 bases left between them. CDR1 is SGHNT, CDR2 YYREEE, per germline (reference sequence). This CDR3 spans 15 amino acids. CDR3: CASSPEGNTYNEQFF. The CDR3 DNA follows: TGTGCCAGCAGCCCGGAGGGGAATACCTACAATGAGCAGTTCTTC.

This clonotype has ten or more counts. The chain has TRBV27 and TRBJ2-7; D not certain. The CDR3 runs to 12 residues. In germline, CDR1 is MNHEY, CDR2 SMNVEV (reference sequence). Trimming pared 3 bases from V and 0 bases from J, leaving 3 bases between. For the CDR3, the DNA is TGTGCCAGCAGTTTCCTCTCCTACGAGCAGTACTTC. It translates to CASSFLSYEQYF.

This clonotype was found a few times. The chain employs TRBV7-9 and TRBJ1-4; unclear D gene. V lost 3 bases and J lost 8, with 13 bases in between. The CDR3 has 14 amino acids. From germline, CDR1 is SEHNR and CDR2 FQNEAQ (reference sequence). The DNA of the CDR3 is TGTGCCAGCAGCTTCCGCGGGTTAGAGGAAAAACTGTTTTTT. Amino acids: CASSFRGLEEKLFF.

This clonotype was seen at least ten times. The J gene is TRBJ1-1, the V gene TRBV12-3 or TRBV12-4; the D gene is possibly TRBD1 (6 bases). The CDR3 sequence is 14 residues long. V lost 2 bases, J lost 3 bases, and 10 bases lay in between. CDR3 in amino acids: CASSLSGGYTEAFF. In DNA form, the CDR3 reads TGTGCCAGCAGTTTAAGCGGGGGCTACACTGAAGCTTTCTTT.

Ten or more counts support this clonotype. The V call is TRBV29-1, the J call TRBJ2-7; D gene unclear. The CDR3 runs 11 residues. V lost 8 bases and J 3 bases, leaving 11 bases between the germline ends. CDR1 and CDR2 from the germline V gene are SQVTM and ANQGSEA. The CDR3 DNA sequence: TGCAGCTCCTCCTGGAACTACGAGCAGTACTTC. This sequence encodes CSSSWNYEQYF.

The chain links TRBV4-1 to TRBJ1-1; TRBD1 matches at 12 bases. The trim removed 6 bases at V and 3 bases at J, leaving 2 bases unmatched. This CDR3 spans 14 amino acids. Per the germline V gene, CDR1 is MGHRA and CDR2 is YSYEKL. The chain's CDR3 is CASRGQGADTEAFF. As DNA, the CDR3 is TGCGCCAGCAGGGGACAGGGGGCGGACACTGAAGCTTTCTTT.

The rearrangement joins TRBV7-2 to TRBJ2-5; perhaps TRBD1 as D (5 bases). The V end was cut by 4 bases, the J end by 1 base, with 7 bases between. This CDR3 spans 13 amino acids. Germline V gives CDR1 SGHTA, CDR2 FQGNSA. The DNA for the CDR3 is TGTGCCAGCAGCTCGACAGCCCAAGAGACCCAGTACTTC. Residues: CASSSTAQETQYF. The whole variable domain, filled in from reference TRBV7-2 and TRBJ2-5, reads GAGVSQSPSNKVTEKGKDVELRCDPISGHTALYWYRQSLGQGLEFLIYFQGNSAPDKSGLPSDRFSAERTGGSVSTLTIQRTQQEDSAVYLCASSSTAQETQYFGPGTRLLVL.

This clonotype occurred a few times. The gene calls are TRBV29-1 and TRBJ1-5; TRBD1 aligns across 8 bases. The trim removed 6 bases at V and 5 bases at J, leaving 9 bases unmatched. Germline loops: CDR1 SQVTM, CDR2 ANQGSEA. The CDR3 length is 14 residues. The CDR3: CSVPQLRGHQPQHF. The CDR3 bases are TGCAGCGTACCTCAGCTCAGGGGGCATCAGCCCCAGCATTTT. Based on the CDR3 plus reference TRBV29-1 and TRBJ1-5, the full variable domain is SAVISQKPSRDICQRGTSLTIQCQVDSQVTMMFWYRQQPGQSLTLIATANQGSEATYESGFVIDKFPISRPNLTFSTLTVSNMSPEDSSIYLCSVPQLRGHQPQHFGDGTRLSIL.

The J gene is TRBJ2-1, the V gene TRBV4-1; TRBD2 is a possible D gene (6 bases). Per the germline V gene, CDR1 is MGHRA and CDR2 is YSYEKL. The CDR3 runs 16 residues. V dropped 0 bases and J dropped 5 bases, with 14 bases sitting between them. The CDR3 DNA sequence: TGCGCCAGCAGCCAAGAAGGAGGCGGGGATAACAATGAGCAGTTCTTC. It specifies CASSQEGGGDNNEQFF.

The chain carries TRBV6-6 and TRBJ1-2, with D perhaps TRBD1 (5 bases). V lost 0 bases and J 8 bases, leaving 7 bases between the germline ends. CDR1 and CDR2 from the germline V gene are MNHNY and SVGAGI (reference sequence). This CDR3 has 12 residues. CDR3 DNA: TGTGCCAGCAGTTACTCGGGGGGGGGCTACACCTTC. Encoded protein: CASSYSGGGYTF.

The V and J genes are TRBV4-1 and TRBJ1-1, with D possibly being TRBD1 (6 bases). V was clipped by 2 bases and J by 0 bases, with 10 bases between them. The CDR3 covers 15 residues. The germline V gene encodes CDR1 MGHRA and CDR2 YSYEKL. The DNA of the CDR3 is TGCGCCAGCAGCCAATCCAGGGGCATGAACACTGAAGCTTTCTTT. This translates into CASSQSRGMNTEAFF.

The chain joins TRBV5-5 to TRBJ2-3; 7 bases map to TRBD1. Germline V gene sequence: CDR1 SGHKS, CDR2 YYEKEE (reference sequence). The CDR3 spans 16 residues. V dropped 2 bases and J dropped 2; count of bases not matched to a gene: 8. DNA of the CDR3: TGTGCCAGCAGCTTCTACAGGGGACGCCTCACAGATACGCAGTATTTT. This gives the protein CASSFYRGRLTDTQYF. Combining the CDR3 with reference TRBV5-5 and TRBJ2-3 gives the whole variable domain DAGVTQSPTHLIKTRGQQVTLRCSPISGHKSVSWYQQVLGQGPQFIFQYYEKEERGRGNFPDRFSARQFPNYSSELNVNALLLGDSALYLCASSFYRGRLTDTQYFGPGTRLTVL.

There are many counts of this clonotype. CDR3 DNA sequence: TGCGCCAGCCGGGACGTAAACGAGGATACGCAGTATTTT. Its translation: CASRDVNEDTQYF. The chain employs TRBV5-1 and TRBJ2-3; D may match TRBD1 or TRBD2 (5 bases each). The CDR3 sequence is 13 residues long. CDR1 SGHRS and CDR2 YFSETQ come from the germline V gene. V lost 7 bases and J lost 6, with 15 bases in between. Supplemented by reference TRBV5-1 and TRBJ2-3, the full variable domain reads KAGVTQTPRYLIKTRGQQVTLSCSPISGHRSVSWYQQTPGQGLQFLFEYFSETQRNKGNFPGRFSGRQFSNSRSEMNVSTLELGDSALYLCASRDVNEDTQYFGPGTRLTVL.

The rearrangement links TRBV25-1 to TRBJ1-6; D uncertain. The CDR3 has 14 amino acids. Trimming removed 9 bases at V and 4 bases at J, with 13 bases between. Germline V lookup: CDR1 MGHDK, CDR2 SYGVNS. The CDR3: CASKKVLYNSPLHF. The CDR3 DNA reads TGTGCCAGTAAGAAGGTACTTTATAATTCACCCCTCCACTTT.

In this sample, this clonotype turned up a few times. The CDR3 sequence is CASSSGVHSNQPQHF. In DNA form, the CDR3 reads TGTGCCAGCAGTTCGGGGGTCCATAGCAATCAGCCCCAGCATTTT. The chain carries TRBV12-3 or TRBV12-4 and TRBJ1-5; weak D call: TRBD1 (5 bases). V lost 4 bases to trimming and J lost 0 bases, with 10 bases between them. The CDR3 length is 15 residues.

Only a few counts were recorded for this clonotype. The V gene is TRBV20-1, the J gene TRBJ2-1; the D gene is possibly TRBD2 (6 bases). Germline V gene data show CDR1 as DFQATT and CDR2 as SNEGSKA (reference sequence). The CDR3 sequence is 13 residues long. Between the trimmed V and J ends, which lost 5 bases and 10 bases, there was a span of 18 bases. The CDR3 nucleotides are TGCAGTGCTCCTAGCGCCTCCTCGGGGGAGCAGTTCTTC. It yields the protein CSAPSASSGEQFF.

This clonotype has a count of ten or more. This sequence joins TRBV7-2 and TRBJ1-4; the D gene is possibly TRBD1 (5 bases). The V and J ends lost 7 bases and 10 bases respectively, with 16 bases between them. In germline, CDR1 is SGHTA, CDR2 FQGNSA. The CDR3 extends over 13 amino acids. Here the CDR3 reads CASTRGTKGKLFF. The CDR3 coding sequence is TGTGCCAGCACCCGAGGGACGAAGGGAAAACTGTTTTTT.

The V gene is TRBV7-9, the J gene TRBJ2-7; D might be TRBD1 or TRBD2, each matching 5 bases. CDR3 length: 16 residues. V shed 5 bases and J shed 2 bases, with 19 bases lying between them. Germline CDR1 reads SEHNR; CDR2 reads FQNEAQ (reference sequence). CDR3 DNA sequence: TGTGCCAGCAGCGCAGACTCCGGGACCGAAGCCTACGAGCAGTACTTC. This gives the protein CASSADSGTEAYEQYF.

The chain has TRBV9 and TRBJ2-1; D may match TRBD1 or TRBD2 (6 bases each). The ends were cut back, 0 bases at V and 2 bases at J, with 12 bases in the middle. The CDR3 has 16 amino acids. Germline V gene sequence: CDR1 SGDLS, CDR2 YYNGEE. DNA for the CDR3: TGTGCCAGCAGCGTAGGTGGGGGGCACCCCTACAATGAGCAGTTCTTC. Protein sequence: CASSVGGGHPYNEQFF.

The chain is built from TRBV12-3 or TRBV12-4 and TRBJ2-3; 11 positions match TRBD2. V gave up 11 bases and J gave up 4 bases; unmatched junction bases: 11. The CDR3 has 15 amino acids. CDR3 sequence: CAGGGTSGRPDTQYF. The CDR3 DNA reads as TGTGCCGGGGGAGGGACTAGCGGTCGTCCAGATACGCAGTATTTT.

The chain recombines TRBV9 with TRBJ2-7; a possible D gene is TRBD2 (5 bases). The CDR3 extends over 13 amino acids. Trimming took off 0 bases at V and 6 bases at J, with 10 bases between the two ends. Germline loops: CDR1 SGDLS, CDR2 YYNGEE. The CDR3 region is CASSVEPEGEQYF. DNA for the CDR3: TGTGCCAGCAGCGTAGAGCCAGAGGGCGAGCAGTACTTC. The full variable domain, in which reference TRBV9 and TRBJ2-7 provide the parts outside the CDR3, is DSGVTQTPKHLITATGQRVTLRCSPRSGDLSVYWYQQSLDQGLQFLIQYYNGEERAKGNILERFSAQQFPDLHSELNLSSLELGDSALYFCASSVEPEGEQYFGPGTRLTVT.

CDR3 nucleotide sequence: TGCAGTTTGACGTCGGGGAGATCTAGCACAGATACGCAGTATTTT. It is translated as CSLTSGRSSTDTQYF. The chain combines TRBV20-1 with TRBJ2-3, with TRBD2 as a possible D gene (5 bases). This CDR3 is 15 amino acids long. The germline V and J ends were trimmed by 8 bases and 0 bases, with 18 bases remaining between them. CDR1 and CDR2 from the germline V gene are DFQATT and SNEGSKA (reference sequence).